These T cell receptor beta chains were read from a single sample in a study of B cell selection in AIRE deficiency. Sequencing used immunoSEQ multiplex PCR; TCRdb keeps in-frame clones, though not all of them. Of about 22,000 clones in the sample, 80% to 95% were seen once. Sample: CD4+CD25+ Tregs sorted from PBMCs. The receptor set was obtained from a human donor in good health. Each CDR3 is given with its conserved first and last residue. The D gene is left open where the match is weak. Some rows mark clone size as missing; the rest say once, few, many or name a class of expanded clone.

d_gene: TRBD2; j_gene: TRBJ2-1; v_gene: TRBV5-5; abundance: .; CDR3aa: CASSPDGLAASYNEQFF; CDR3nt: TGTGCCAGCAGCCCGGACGGGCTAGCGGCTTCCTACAATGAGCAGTTCTTC
d_gene: TRBD2; j_gene: TRBJ2-7; v_gene: TRBV6-1; abundance: .; CDR3aa: CASSEVIAGEGLYEQYF; CDR3nt: TGTGCCAGCAGTGAAGTCATAGCGGGAGAAGGCCTCTACGAGCAGTACTTC
d_gene: TRBD2; j_gene: TRBJ2-3; v_gene: TRBV10-3; abundance: once; CDR3aa: CAISALGVAGPGYTDTQYF; CDR3nt: TGTGCCATCAGTGCCCTGGGGGTAGCGGGACCTGGGTATACAGATACGCAGTATTTT
d_gene: .; j_gene: TRBJ2-7; v_gene: TRBV6-5; abundance: .; CDR3aa: CASRAGTYLSYEQYF; CDR3nt: TGTGCCAGCAGGGCCGGGACCTACCTCTCCTACGAGCAGTACTTC
d_gene: .; j_gene: TRBJ2-7; v_gene: TRBV4-2; abundance: .; CDR3aa: CASSQERSSYEQYF; CDR3nt: TGTGCCAGCAGCCAAGAACGTAGCTCCTACGAGCAGTACTTC
d_gene: .; j_gene: TRBJ1-1; v_gene: TRBV5-1; abundance: .; CDR3aa: CASSLWGRAEAFF; CDR3nt: TGCGCCAGCAGCTTATGGGGGAGGGCTGAAGCTTTCTTT
d_gene: .; j_gene: TRBJ1-5; v_gene: TRBV2; abundance: .; CDR3aa: CASKRGALRNQPQHF; CDR3nt: TGTGCCTCTAAGCGAGGGGCCCTCAGGAATCAGCCCCAGCATTTT
d_gene: TRBD2; j_gene: TRBJ2-3; v_gene: TRBV10-3; abundance: .; CDR3aa: CAISGTSFGEHTQYF; CDR3nt: TGTGCCATCAGCGGGACTAGCTTCGGGGAACATACGCAGTATTTT
d_gene: TRBD1; j_gene: TRBJ2-1; v_gene: TRBV5-1; abundance: .; CDR3aa: CASSYFGQGFDNEQFF; CDR3nt: TGCGCCAGCAGCTATTTTGGACAGGGTTTCGACAATGAGCAGTTCTTC
d_gene: .; j_gene: TRBJ2-7; v_gene: TRBV30; abundance: .; CDR3aa: CAWSEKGYYEQYF; CDR3nt: TGTGCCTGGAGTGAGAAGGGGTACTACGAGCAGTACTTC
d_gene: TRBD1; j_gene: TRBJ1-2; v_gene: TRBV6-4; abundance: .; CDR3aa: CASSEFPGQGAGGYTF; CDR3nt: TGTGCCAGCAGTGAATTTCCGGGACAGGGGGCGGGGGGCTACACCTTC
d_gene: .; j_gene: TRBJ2-2; v_gene: TRBV6-6; abundance: .; CDR3aa: CASSYLVGGELFF; CDR3nt: TGTGCCAGCAGTTACCTAGTGGGCGGGGAGCTGTTTTTT
d_gene: .; j_gene: TRBJ1-2; v_gene: TRBV5-6; abundance: .; CDR3aa: CASTPRVRAGYTF; CDR3nt: TGTGCCAGCACCCCTCGAGTGCGGGCTGGCTACACCTTC
d_gene: TRBD1; j_gene: TRBJ2-2; v_gene: TRBV7-7; abundance: .; CDR3aa: CASSPRGRAGELFF; CDR3nt: TGTGCCAGCAGCCCCAGGGGGCGAGCCGGGGAGCTGTTTTTT
d_gene: .; j_gene: TRBJ1-3; v_gene: TRBV10-3; abundance: .; CDR3aa: CAISENRYSGNTIYF; CDR3nt: TGTGCCATCAGTGAGAACAGGTACTCTGGAAACACCATATATTTT
d_gene: .; j_gene: TRBJ1-6; v_gene: TRBV6-5; abundance: .; CDR3aa: CASSRRWGDNSPLHF; CDR3nt: TGTGCCAGCAGCCGAAGGTGGGGGGATAATTCACCCCTCCACTTT
d_gene: .; j_gene: TRBJ1-2; v_gene: TRBV7-3; abundance: .; CDR3aa: CASSREGGYGYTF; CDR3nt: TGTGCCAGCAGCCGAGAGGGAGGGTATGGCTACACCTTC
d_gene: TRBD2; j_gene: TRBJ2-7; v_gene: TRBV7-9; abundance: .; CDR3aa: CASSITVAGERYEQYF; CDR3nt: TGTGCCAGCAGCATCACGGTAGCGGGAGAACGCTACGAGCAGTACTTC
d_gene: TRBD1; j_gene: TRBJ2-3; v_gene: TRBV18; abundance: .; CDR3aa: CASSPRTGRPDTQYF; CDR3nt: TGTGCCAGCTCACCGCGGACAGGGCGCCCAGATACGCAGTATTTT
d_gene: TRBD2; j_gene: TRBJ2-2; v_gene: TRBV5-5; abundance: .; CDR3aa: CASSFLAGGSSGELFF; CDR3nt: TGTGCCAGCAGCTTTCTGGCGGGAGGGTCTAGCGGGGAGCTGTTTTTT
d_gene: .; j_gene: TRBJ2-7; v_gene: TRBV5-1; abundance: .; CDR3aa: CASSLDMLDGTYEQYF; CDR3nt: TGCGCCAGCAGCTTGGATATGTTGGACGGCACCTACGAGCAGTACTTC
d_gene: TRBD1; j_gene: TRBJ1-2; v_gene: TRBV27; abundance: .; CDR3aa: CASSPLPFDRGRNGYTF; CDR3nt: TGTGCCAGCAGCCCTCTCCCTTTCGACAGGGGGAGGAATGGCTACACCTTC
d_gene: .; j_gene: TRBJ1-3; v_gene: TRBV5-5; abundance: once; CDR3aa: CASSLTGSGNTIYF; CDR3nt: TGTGCCAGCAGCTTGACAGGGTCTGGAAACACCATATATTTT
d_gene: .; j_gene: TRBJ1-2; v_gene: TRBV4-2; abundance: .; CDR3aa: CASSHDTGTWRGYTF; CDR3nt: TGTGCCAGCAGCCATGATACCGGGACATGGCGTGGCTACACCTTC
d_gene: .; j_gene: TRBJ2-3; v_gene: TRBV11-3; abundance: few; CDR3aa: CASSPGPGTDTQYF; CDR3nt: TGTGCCAGCAGCCCCGGGCCGGGGACCGATACGCAGTATTTT
d_gene: .; j_gene: TRBJ2-5; v_gene: TRBV7-2; abundance: .; CDR3aa: CASSLNWGQETQYF; CDR3nt: TGTGCCAGCAGCTTAAATTGGGGTCAAGAGACCCAGTACTTC
d_gene: .; j_gene: TRBJ2-3; v_gene: TRBV7-9; abundance: .; CDR3aa: CASSTTDAYTDTQYF; CDR3nt: TGTGCCAGCAGCACTACAGATGCCTACACAGATACGCAGTATTTT
d_gene: TRBD1; j_gene: TRBJ1-1; v_gene: TRBV29-1; abundance: .; CDR3aa: CSVQYRGSDTEAFF; CDR3nt: TGCAGCGTCCAGTACAGGGGGTCGGACACTGAAGCTTTCTTT
d_gene: TRBD2; j_gene: TRBJ2-6; v_gene: TRBV15; abundance: .; CDR3aa: CATKQGGSGANVLTF; CDR3nt: TGTGCCACCAAGCAGGGAGGGTCTGGGGCCAACGTCCTGACTTTC
d_gene: .; j_gene: TRBJ1-1; v_gene: TRBV2; abundance: .; CDR3aa: CASSEVMNTEAFF; CDR3nt: TGTGCCAGCAGTGAAGTAATGAACACTGAAGCTTTCTTT
d_gene: TRBD1; j_gene: TRBJ2-5; v_gene: TRBV19; abundance: .; CDR3aa: CASSLGQGETQYF; CDR3nt: TGTGCCAGTAGTTTGGGACAGGGCGAGACCCAGTACTTC
d_gene: TRBD1; j_gene: TRBJ1-3; v_gene: TRBV11-3; abundance: .; CDR3aa: CASSLYGPQGARGNTIYF; CDR3nt: TGTGCCAGCAGCTTATATGGGCCCCAGGGGGCGCGTGGAAACACCATATATTTT
d_gene: TRBD2; j_gene: TRBJ2-7; v_gene: TRBV2; abundance: .; CDR3aa: CASAGLAGVLYYEQYF; CDR3nt: TGTGCCAGTGCTGGACTAGCGGGTGTCCTATACTACGAGCAGTACTTC
d_gene: TRBD2; j_gene: TRBJ2-3; v_gene: TRBV9; abundance: .; CDR3aa: CASSVGLAGFVDTQYF; CDR3nt: TGTGCCAGCAGCGTAGGGCTAGCGGGATTTGTAGATACGCAGTATTTT